This T cell receptor (beta chain) stems from a study of tumor-infiltrating lymphocytes in localized non-small cell lung cancer. Study context: The cohort mixed smokers and never-smokers, several histologies, and some post-neoadjuvant-chemotherapy samples. Study results and caveats: Each assay used a separate piece of the same tissue.

Produced via immunoSEQ multiplex PCR; TCRdb's table is partial and in-frame only. The repertoire holds some 15,000 clones, with 55% to 80% as singletons. A word on this clone: Its antigen is still unknown.

The CDR3 consists of 18 residues. The chain has TRBV21-1 and TRBJ2-3; no check of the table's D call, TRBD2, against the DNA was made. TRBV21-1 is a pseudogene segment. Material: lung tumor tissue. The TCR originated in a human donor with non-small cell lung cancer. In DNA form, the CDR3 reads TGTGCCAGCAGCAAAGAGGTTTGCCGGGAGGGCGGCACAGATACGCAGTATTTT. It yields the protein CASSKEVCREGGTDTQYF.